The 20 T cell receptor beta chains listed next were all sequenced from one sample in a study of CD4 T cells in relation to SARS-CoV-2 and coronaviruses. Sequencing used immunoSEQ multiplex PCR; TCRdb keeps in-frame clones, though not all of them. Among about 37,000 clones listed, roughly 88% were seen once. The material sequenced was memory CD4+ T cells from PBMCs. These receptors all come from an adult with COVID-19.

The chain combines TRBV28 with TRBJ2-1; 9 positions match TRBD1. This CDR3 region has 13 residues. CDR1 is MDHEN, CDR2 SYDVKM, per germline. J gave up 10 bases and V 4 bases, and 5 bases lay outside the gene matches. DNA of the CDR3: TGTGCCAGCAGTTGGACAGGGGAGGGGGAGCAGTTCTTC. Residues: CASSWTGEGEQFF.

The rearrangement uses TRBV28 and TRBJ1-2; 7 nucleotides align to TRBD1. The J segment lost 8 bases and the V segment lost 7 bases, leaving 10 bases of the junction unmatched. CDR1 MDHEN and CDR2 SYDVKM come from the germline V gene. The CDR3 has 13 residues. CDR3 DNA sequence: TGTGCCAGCACTCCCGGGACAGTCGTCGGCTACACCTTC. This translates into CASTPGTVVGYTF.

The chain has TRBV30 and TRBJ1-5, with 8 positions matching TRBD1. The junction had 5 bases not matched to a gene; V was cut back by 3 bases and J by 7 bases. CDR3 length: 13 residues. Germline CDR1 GTSNPN, CDR2 SVGIG (reference sequence). CDR3 loop: CAWRETGAQPQHF. For the CDR3, the DNA is TGTGCCTGGAGAGAGACAGGGGCGCAGCCCCAGCATTTT.

This clone was recorded a few times. The chain employs TRBV5-1 and TRBJ2-1, with TRBD2 matching 7 bases. This CDR3 is 15 amino acids long. Trimming took 6 bases from V and 2 from J; bases not matched to a gene: 8. Germline V gene sequence: CDR1 SGHRS, CDR2 YFSETQ. The CDR3 region is CASKPGGSPYNEQFF. The DNA of the CDR3 is TGCGCCAGCAAACCTGGCGGGAGTCCCTACAATGAGCAGTTCTTC.

The chain joins TRBV7-2 to TRBJ1-2, with 8 bases aligning to TRBD1. The V gene's germline CDR1 is SGHTA and CDR2 FQGNSA. The CDR3 has 14 residues. The ends lost 5 bases at V and 3 bases at J; junction bases unmatched: 5. The CDR3: CASSQGQGDYGYTF. The DNA for the CDR3 is TGTGCCAGCAGCCAAGGACAGGGCGACTATGGCTACACCTTC.

The rearrangement uses TRBV28 and TRBJ1-1; D gene uncertain. Germline V gene sequence: CDR1 MDHEN, CDR2 SYDVKM. V lost 10 bases and J lost 5, with 14 bases in between. The CDR3 contains 12 residues. This chain's CDR3 is CATSATATEAFF. The CDR3 DNA reads as TGTGCCACCTCAGCGACGGCTACTGAAGCTTTCTTT.

The V gene is TRBV7-9, the J gene TRBJ2-6, with D uncertain. The CDR3 extends over 14 amino acids. V was clipped by 3 bases and J by 0 bases, with 3 bases between them. Germline-derived CDR1 and CDR2 are SEHNR and FQNEAQ (reference sequence). The CDR3 DNA reads TGTGCCAGCAGCTTTACCTCTGGGGCCAACGTCCTGACTTTC. As protein: CASSFTSGANVLTF. The full variable domain, rest sourced from reference TRBV7-9 and TRBJ2-6, is DTGVSQNPRHKITKRGQNVTFRCDPISEHNRLYWYRQTLGQGPEFLTYFQNEAQLEKSRLLSDRFSAERPKGSFSTLEIQRTEQGDSAMYLCASSFTSGANVLTFGAGSRLTVL.

The rearrangement links TRBV5-1 to TRBJ2-3; D gene unclear. The CDR3 runs 14 residues. Looked up from germline, CDR1 is SGHRS and CDR2 is YFSETQ. The V and J ends lost 4 bases and 0 bases respectively, with 9 bases between them. The CDR3 DNA reads as TGCGCCAGCAGCATTCCGGATAGCACAGATACGCAGTATTTT. Amino acid sequence: CASSIPDSTDTQYF.

J is TRBJ2-2 and V is TRBV24-1, with D perhaps TRBD1 (6 bases). The V end was cut by 4 bases, the J end by 2 bases, with 10 bases between. Germline CDR1 and CDR2: KGHDR and SFDVKD. The CDR3 is made up of 15 amino acids. CDR3 protein: CATSEKGHNTGELFF. CDR3 coding DNA: TGTGCCACCAGTGAAAAGGGACATAACACCGGGGAGCTGTTTTTT.

V usage is TRBV5-4 and J usage is TRBJ2-7; 12 bases match TRBD1. Unmatched junction bases numbered 6, after V lost 4 bases and J lost 4 bases. The CDR3 has 15 amino acids. Germline assignment: CDR1 SGHNT and CDR2 YYREEE (reference sequence). The CDR3 loop reads CASSPGTGGSYEQYF. The CDR3 region has the DNA TGTGCCAGCAGCCCCGGGACAGGGGGCTCTTACGAGCAGTACTTC.

The chain couples TRBV6-2 or TRBV6-3 to TRBJ2-7; 7 bases are a match to TRBD2. The V and J ends lost 5 bases and 2 bases, in that order; junction bases with no gene match: 9. Germline loops: CDR1 MNHEY, CDR2 SVGEGT. The CDR3 is made up of 15 amino acids. CDR3 bases: TGTGCCAGCAGTCGGCTAGCGGATTCCCCCTACGAGCAGTACTTC. This codes for CASSRLADSPYEQYF.

J is TRBJ2-7 and V is TRBV10-3; D gene uncertain. The V end lost 5 bases, the J end lost 3 bases, and 8 bases lay between the germline ends. Germline CDR1 reads ENHRY; CDR2 reads SYGVKD. CDR3 length equals 12 residues. In nucleotides, the CDR3 is TGTGCCATCAGTCAAAACGGCTACGAGCAGTACTTC. This translates into CAISQNGYEQYF.

This chain connects TRBV30 to TRBJ2-1, with 12 nucleotides matching TRBD2. Looked up from germline, CDR1 is GTSNPN and CDR2 is SVGIG (reference sequence). The CDR3 covers 15 residues. The trim removed 8 bases at V and 8 bases at J, leaving 13 bases unmatched. The CDR3 loop is CAVPARTSGIYEQFF. The DNA of the CDR3 is TGTGCCGTCCCAGCGCGGACTAGCGGGATCTATGAGCAGTTCTTC.

The genes are TRBV5-1 and TRBJ1-6, with TRBD1 identical over 8 bases. The V gene's germline CDR1 is SGHRS and CDR2 YFSETQ. The length of the CDR3 is 15 residues. The V and J ends lost 4 bases and 10 bases, in that order; junction bases with no gene match: 10. The DNA for the CDR3 is TGCGCCAGCAGCATGGACAGGGAGGTTGGATCACCCCTCCACTTT. This codes for CASSMDREVGSPLHF.

This clone was counted between two and nine times. CDR3 residues: CASSNINIQYF. In nucleotides, the CDR3 is TGTGCCAGTAGTAACATAAACATTCAGTACTTC. The V and J genes are TRBV19 and TRBJ2-4; D is unclear. Between the trimmed V and J ends, which lost 4 bases and 6 bases, there was a span of 4 bases. The CDR3 totals 11 residues. Per the germline V gene, CDR1 is LNHDA and CDR2 is SQIVND (reference sequence).

The rearrangement uses TRBV19 and TRBJ2-7; 9 nucleotides agree with TRBD1. Germline-derived CDR1 and CDR2 are LNHDA and SQIVND (reference sequence). Germline trimming cut 5 bases from V and 7 bases from J; bases unmatched to any gene: 6. This CDR3 spans 13 amino acids. The CDR3 DNA is TGTGCCAGTAGTTCGAGGACAGGGGTAGAGCAGTACTTC. Amino acid sequence: CASSSRTGVEQYF.

The gene calls are TRBV6-5 and TRBJ2-7; TRBD1 is a possible D gene (6 bases). V was shortened by 5 bases and J by 4 bases, with 15 bases between the two germline ends. CDR1 is MNHEY and CDR2 is SVGAGI in the germline V gene. The CDR3 contains 14 residues. The CDR3: CASSTTGPRYEQYF. As DNA, the CDR3 is TGTGCCAGCAGTACGACAGGTCCCAGGTACGAGCAGTACTTC.

The rearrangement links TRBV14 to TRBJ2-3; 8 bases are a match to TRBD2. The CDR3 runs to 17 residues. Germline V gene lookup returns CDR1 SGHDN and CDR2 FVKESK. J was trimmed by 6 bases and V by 4 bases; bases with no gene match: 15. CDR3 sequence: CASSLETPFGREDTQYF. DNA for the CDR3: TGTGCCAGCAGCCTAGAGACCCCTTTCGGGAGGGAGGATACGCAGTATTTT. The full variable domain, its missing parts supplied by reference TRBV14 and TRBJ2-3, is EAGVTQFPSHSVIEKGQTVTLRCDPISGHDNLYWYRRVMGKEIKFLLHFVKESKQDESGMPNNRFLAERTGGTYSTLKVQPAELEDSGVYFCASSLETPFGREDTQYFGPGTRLTVL.

DNA of the CDR3: TGTGCCAGCAGCCCCCGAACGTGGGTCTCGGAGCAGTTCTTC. Residues: CASSPRTWVSEQFF. This rearrangement joins TRBV9 to TRBJ2-1; no firm D call. The germline V and J ends were trimmed by 4 bases and 10 bases, with 18 bases remaining between them. This CDR3 has 14 residues. CDR1 is SGDLS, CDR2 YYNGEE, per germline.

This clone was observed a few times. J is TRBJ1-2 and V is TRBV30; 9 bases align to TRBD1. The CDR3 is 14 amino acids. Germline CDR1 GTSNPN, CDR2 SVGIG (reference sequence). The ends lost 2 bases at V and 12 bases at J; junction bases unmatched: 13. CDR3 loop: CAWSNPGQGYLDTF. CDR3 nucleotide sequence: TGTGCCTGGAGTAACCCGGGACAGGGTTATCTGGACACCTTC.